This TCR beta chain was observed in a study of T cell repertoires in cytomegalovirus infection. Study information: Public TCR beta signatures marked donors with CMV infection and the matching HLA. Study-level results: Summed frequency of shared TCR beta families picked out CMV carriers who also had the relevant HLA. The ex vivo response showed dominance by HLA-C-restricted CMV-specific TCR beta clonotypes.

Note on this clonotype: What it binds is not known.

Using its own MiXCR run on the reads, TCRdb lists one record per CDR3 protein. The sample lists nearly 650,000 distinct CDR3 sequences; 20% to 25% were seen once. This CDR3 is built from 13 residues. Deletions cut 1 base from V and 10 bases from J, with 11 bases between. CDR1 is SGHVS, CDR2 FNYEAQ, per germline. This TCR was recovered from a human donor in good health (CMV status not recorded). Some clones in this sample may be carry-over from other donors' samples. The sequencing input was CD8+ T cells from PBMCs. The J gene is TRBJ2-1, the V gene TRBV7-6; D might be TRBD1 (5 bases). The CDR3 here is CASSLVGQWEQFF. In DNA, the CDR3 is TGTGCCAGCAGCTTAGTGGGGCAGTGGGAGCAGTTCTTC.